This is a list of T cell receptor beta chains from one sample in a study of T-cell reconstitution after alpha-beta-depleted transplantation in children. TCRdb re-called the PCR reads with MiXCR, one entry per CDR3 protein. Here the sample spans approximately 340,000 distinct CDR3 sequences, 10% being singletons. The material sequenced was PBMCs from the stem cell graft donor, taken from the stem cell graft. Source of these receptors: a human donor who donated a stem cell graft to a child with acute lymphoblastic leukemia. Each CDR3 is given with its conserved first and last residue. D genes are given only for firm matches. Size is omitted from some rows. Given values are once, few, many or a class for expanded clones.

V gene: TRBV6-5; clone size: few; J gene: TRBJ1-2; D gene: NA; CDR3 protein: CASRPGYTNYGYTF; CDR3 DNA: TGTGCCAGCCGTCCAGGTTACACTAACTATGGCTACACCTTC
V gene: TRBV6-2/TRBV6-3; clone size: few; J gene: TRBJ2-1; D gene: TRBD1; CDR3 protein: CASSYPPGQFYNEQFF; CDR3 DNA: TGTGCCAGCAGTTACCCTCCGGGACAGTTTTACAATGAGCAGTTCTTC
V gene: TRBV5-1; clone size: few; J gene: TRBJ2-5; D gene: NA; CDR3 protein: CASSLDPAGETQYF; CDR3 DNA: TGCGCCAGCAGCTTGGACCCGGCGGGGGAGACCCAGTACTTC
V gene: TRBV11-2; clone size: few; J gene: TRBJ2-2; D gene: NA; CDR3 protein: CASSARGGKHTGELFF; CDR3 DNA: TGTGCCAGCAGCGCGCGGGGCGGGAAGCACACCGGGGAGCTGTTTTTT
V gene: TRBV20-1; clone size: few; J gene: TRBJ2-7; D gene: NA; CDR3 protein: CSARVLTNYEQYF; CDR3 DNA: TGCAGTGCTAGAGTACTGACAAACTACGAGCAGTACTTC
V gene: TRBV21-1; clone size: few; J gene: TRBJ1-1; D gene: NA; CDR3 protein: CASSKERGGDTEAFF; CDR3 DNA: TGTGCCAGCAGCAAAGAACGGGGGGGGGACACTGAAGCTTTCTTT
V gene: TRBV12-3/TRBV12-4; clone size: NA; J gene: TRBJ2-7; D gene: TRBD2; CDR3 protein: CASSSGTSVTYEQYF; CDR3 DNA: TGTGCCAGCAGTTCCGGGACTAGCGTTACCTACGAGCAGTACTTC
V gene: TRBV13; clone size: few; J gene: TRBJ2-3; D gene: NA; CDR3 protein: CASSFLTPLETGGDTQYF; CDR3 DNA: TGTGCCAGCAGCTTCTTAACACCCCTCGAAACAGGCGGAGATACGCAGTATTTT
V gene: TRBV7-9; clone size: NA; J gene: TRBJ2-7; D gene: TRBD1; CDR3 protein: CASSLTRDRRPYEQYF; CDR3 DNA: TGTGCCAGCAGCTTAACCCGGGACAGGCGCCCGTACGAGCAGTACTTC
V gene: TRBV4-1; clone size: few; J gene: TRBJ2-2; D gene: TRBD1; CDR3 protein: CASSQVPGQGSAGELFF; CDR3 DNA: TGCGCCAGCAGCCAAGTCCCCGGACAGGGTTCGGCCGGGGAGCTGTTTTTT
V gene: TRBV12-3/TRBV12-4; clone size: NA; J gene: TRBJ2-2; D gene: TRBD2; CDR3 protein: CASSPGLAGGPDTGELFF; CDR3 DNA: TGTGCCAGCAGTCCGGGACTAGCGGGAGGGCCTGACACCGGGGAGCTGTTTTTT
V gene: TRBV27; clone size: NA; J gene: TRBJ1-5; D gene: NA; CDR3 protein: CASSLAYNQPQHF; CDR3 DNA: TGTGCCAGCAGTTTGGCGTATAATCAGCCCCAGCATTTT
V gene: TRBV20-1; clone size: NA; J gene: TRBJ2-7; D gene: NA; CDR3 protein: CSAPPGTRFYEQYF; CDR3 DNA: TGCAGTGCCCCCCCCGGGACAAGATTTTACGAGCAGTACTTC
V gene: TRBV6-1; clone size: few; J gene: TRBJ2-7; D gene: NA; CDR3 protein: CASGEWGSYEQYF; CDR3 DNA: TGTGCCAGCGGTGAGTGGGGAAGCTACGAGCAGTACTTC
V gene: TRBV6-5; clone size: few; J gene: TRBJ2-2; D gene: TRBD2; CDR3 protein: CASSYPASGSELFF; CDR3 DNA: TGTGCCAGCAGTTACCCGGCTAGCGGGAGCGAGCTGTTTTTT
V gene: TRBV12-3/TRBV12-4; clone size: NA; J gene: TRBJ1-1; D gene: TRBD1; CDR3 protein: CASSRDRENTEAFF; CDR3 DNA: TGTGCCAGCAGTCGGGACAGAGAGAACACTGAAGCTTTCTTT
V gene: TRBV7-2; clone size: NA; J gene: TRBJ2-7; D gene: TRBD2; CDR3 protein: CASRPEPTAGDEQYF; CDR3 DNA: TGTGCCAGCAGACCTGAGCCGACAGCGGGAGACGAGCAGTACTTC
V gene: TRBV11-2; clone size: NA; J gene: TRBJ2-5; D gene: NA; CDR3 protein: CASRGTRKRQETQYF; CDR3 DNA: TGTGCCAGTCGGGGTACCCGTAAGCGGCAAGAGACCCAGTACTTC
V gene: TRBV4-1; clone size: few; J gene: TRBJ2-7; D gene: NA; CDR3 protein: CASSQDRGGAYEQYF; CDR3 DNA: TGCGCCAGCAGCCAAGATAGGGGGGGCGCCTACGAGCAGTACTTC
V gene: TRBV12-3/TRBV12-4; clone size: NA; J gene: TRBJ1-4; D gene: NA; CDR3 protein: CASSRSGPTNEKLFF; CDR3 DNA: TGTGCCAGCAGTCGATCAGGGCCAACTAATGAAAAACTGTTTTTT
V gene: TRBV12-3/TRBV12-4; clone size: many; J gene: TRBJ2-7; D gene: TRBD2; CDR3 protein: CASRGGSPYEQYF; CDR3 DNA: TGTGCCAGCAGGGGCGGGAGCCCCTACGAGCAGTACTTC
V gene: TRBV29-1; clone size: NA; J gene: TRBJ2-1; D gene: NA; CDR3 protein: CSGDEQFF; CDR3 DNA: TGCAGCGGAGATGAGCAGTTCTTC
V gene: TRBV4-2; clone size: few; J gene: TRBJ2-7; D gene: TRBD1; CDR3 protein: CASSQVGQGASYEQYF; CDR3 DNA: TGTGCCAGCAGCCAAGTTGGGCAGGGGGCTTCCTACGAGCAGTACTTC
V gene: TRBV3-1; clone size: NA; J gene: TRBJ1-1; D gene: NA; CDR3 protein: CASSLGGVTNTEAFF; CDR3 DNA: TGTGCCAGCAGCCTCGGAGGTGTCACAAACACTGAAGCTTTCTTT
V gene: TRBV20-1; clone size: NA; J gene: TRBJ2-7; D gene: TRBD2; CDR3 protein: CSAREPGLAGISYEQYF; CDR3 DNA: TGCAGTGCTAGGGAACCGGGACTAGCGGGTATCTCCTACGAGCAGTACTTC
V gene: TRBV12-3/TRBV12-4; clone size: few; J gene: TRBJ2-5; D gene: NA; CDR3 protein: CASTPRTNQETQYF; CDR3 DNA: TGTGCCAGCACTCCGCGGACTAACCAAGAGACCCAGTACTTC
V gene: TRBV13; clone size: few; J gene: TRBJ2-3; D gene: TRBD2; CDR3 protein: CASGRLAGTDTQYF; CDR3 DNA: TGTGCCAGCGGAAGACTAGCGGGCACAGATACGCAGTATTTT
V gene: TRBV5-6; clone size: NA; J gene: TRBJ2-7; D gene: NA; CDR3 protein: CASSWDQGYEQYF; CDR3 DNA: TGTGCCAGCAGCTGGGACCAGGGTTACGAGCAGTACTTC
V gene: TRBV28; clone size: few; J gene: TRBJ2-7; D gene: TRBD1; CDR3 protein: CASSLDRGLYEQYF; CDR3 DNA: TGTGCCAGCAGTTTAGACAGGGGGCTCTACGAGCAGTACTTC
V gene: TRBV7-9; clone size: few; J gene: TRBJ1-1; D gene: NA; CDR3 protein: CASSLVGGDPEAFF; CDR3 DNA: TGTGCCAGCAGCTTAGTTGGCGGGGACCCTGAAGCTTTCTTT
V gene: TRBV12-3/TRBV12-4; clone size: few; J gene: TRBJ2-3; D gene: TRBD2; CDR3 protein: CASSLVLAGGRDTQYF; CDR3 DNA: TGTGCCAGCAGCTTGGTATTAGCGGGAGGGAGAGATACGCAGTATTTT
V gene: TRBV12-3/TRBV12-4; clone size: NA; J gene: TRBJ1-1; D gene: TRBD1; CDR3 protein: CASSATGGGEAFF; CDR3 DNA: TGTGCCAGCAGTGCCACAGGGGGTGGTGAAGCTTTCTTT
V gene: TRBV5-1; clone size: many; J gene: TRBJ1-3; D gene: TRBD1; CDR3 protein: CASSLGQGNGNTIYF; CDR3 DNA: TGCGCCAGCAGCTTGGGACAGGGTAATGGAAACACCATATATTTT
V gene: TRBV6-2/TRBV6-3; clone size: few; J gene: TRBJ2-3; D gene: NA; CDR3 protein: CASNTPGTDTQYF; CDR3 DNA: TGTGCCAGCAATACACCGGGGACAGATACGCAGTATTTT
V gene: TRBV7-2; clone size: NA; J gene: TRBJ1-4; D gene: NA; CDR3 protein: CASSHRHSTNEKLFF; CDR3 DNA: TGTGCCAGCAGCCACAGACACTCAACTAATGAAAAACTGTTTTTT
V gene: TRBV7-9; clone size: many; J gene: TRBJ2-5; D gene: TRBD2; CDR3 protein: CASSKGLAGGETQYF; CDR3 DNA: TGTGCCAGCAGCAAGGGACTAGCGGGAGGAGAGACCCAGTACTTC
V gene: TRBV9; clone size: many; J gene: TRBJ2-3; D gene: NA; CDR3 protein: CASSVESGDGGYTQYF; CDR3 DNA: TGTGCCAGCAGCGTAGAAAGCGGAGACGGAGGTTATACGCAGTATTTT
V gene: TRBV7-9; clone size: few; J gene: TRBJ2-1; D gene: NA; CDR3 protein: CASSSSEYSYNEQFF; CDR3 DNA: TGTGCCAGCAGCTCGAGCGAGTACTCCTACAATGAGCAGTTCTTC
V gene: TRBV20-1; clone size: NA; J gene: TRBJ2-5; D gene: NA; CDR3 protein: CSARALAETQYF; CDR3 DNA: TGCAGTGCTAGAGCTTTAGCGGAGACCCAGTACTTC
V gene: TRBV27; clone size: few; J gene: TRBJ2-2; D gene: TRBD2; CDR3 protein: CASSLSSSGIGELFF; CDR3 DNA: TGTGCCAGCAGTTTATCGTCTAGCGGGATCGGGGAGCTGTTTTTT
V gene: TRBV9; clone size: few; J gene: TRBJ2-1; D gene: TRBD1; CDR3 protein: CASSGFGTDYNEQFF; CDR3 DNA: TGTGCCAGCAGCGGATTCGGGACAGACTACAATGAGCAGTTCTTC
V gene: TRBV11-1; clone size: many; J gene: TRBJ1-1; D gene: TRBD1; CDR3 protein: CASSSGQGAPNGNTEAFF; CDR3 DNA: TGTGCCAGCAGCTCCGGACAGGGGGCTCCCAACGGGAACACTGAAGCTTTCTTT
V gene: TRBV5-1; clone size: many; J gene: TRBJ2-7; D gene: NA; CDR3 protein: CASSFEGEQYF; CDR3 DNA: TGCGCCAGCAGCTTCGAGGGGGAGCAGTACTTC
V gene: TRBV7-8; clone size: few; J gene: TRBJ1-4; D gene: NA; CDR3 protein: CASSLPGRRGAEKLFF; CDR3 DNA: TGTGCCAGCAGCTTACCCGGACGGCGCGGAGCTGAAAAACTGTTTTTT
V gene: TRBV15; clone size: NA; J gene: TRBJ2-5; D gene: TRBD1; CDR3 protein: CATSRQGAFQETQYF; CDR3 DNA: TGTGCCACCAGCAGACAGGGGGCTTTCCAAGAGACCCAGTACTTC
V gene: TRBV21-1; clone size: NA; J gene: TRBJ1-5; D gene: NA; CDR3 protein: CASSRIRVPNQPQHF; CDR3 DNA: TGTGCCAGCAGCAGAATCAGGGTCCCGAATCAGCCCCAGCATTTT
V gene: TRBV20-1; clone size: few; J gene: TRBJ2-1; D gene: NA; CDR3 protein: CSVPDRNNEQFF; CDR3 DNA: TGCAGTGTCCCGGACAGAAACAATGAGCAGTTCTTC
V gene: TRBV5-1; clone size: NA; J gene: TRBJ1-3; D gene: NA; CDR3 protein: CASSLYPDGGNTIYF; CDR3 DNA: TGCGCCAGCAGCTTGTACCCGGACGGGGGAAACACCATATATTTT
V gene: TRBV7-3; clone size: many; J gene: TRBJ2-3; D gene: TRBD1; CDR3 protein: CASSQDRVHTQYF; CDR3 DNA: TGTGCCAGCAGCCAGGACAGGGTACATACGCAGTATTTT
V gene: TRBV20-1; clone size: few; J gene: TRBJ2-3; D gene: NA; CDR3 protein: CSAPPHIPTTDTQYF; CDR3 DNA: TGCAGTGCCCCGCCCCATATTCCCACCACAGATACGCAGTATTTT
V gene: TRBV11-1; clone size: NA; J gene: TRBJ2-1; D gene: TRBD2; CDR3 protein: CASSSQPGLAGGGVGNEQFF; CDR3 DNA: TGTGCCAGCAGCTCCCAACCGGGACTAGCGGGAGGGGGTGTGGGTAATGAGCAGTTCTTC
V gene: TRBV7-3; clone size: NA; J gene: TRBJ2-4; D gene: NA; CDR3 protein: CASSLGGGRGDIQYF; CDR3 DNA: TGTGCCAGCAGCTTAGGGGGCGGACGGGGGGACATTCAGTACTTC
V gene: TRBV5-1; clone size: many; J gene: TRBJ2-7; D gene: TRBD1; CDR3 protein: CASSLVDRHYEQYF; CDR3 DNA: TGCGCCAGCAGCTTGGTGGACAGGCACTACGAGCAGTACTTC